This T cell receptor (beta chain) was captured by sequencing in a study of blood T cell repertoires in COVID-19. Study-level information: Collection of acute and convalescent COVID-19 samples took place in the United States, Italy and Spain. PBMCs, B-cell-depleted T cells, or T cells were the source of the cDNA or gDNA that made up the material.

Patients at the Seattle site were enrolled during active infection and followed longitudinally. The germline V gene encodes CDR1 ENHRY and CDR2 SYGVKD. The length of the CDR3 is 19 residues. Trimming cost V 2 bases and J 5 bases; bases outside gene matches: 17. Methods used by the authors: Reference gene primer amplification yielded estimated nucleated cell counts. Data came from immunoSEQ multiplex PCR; TCRdb stores just in-frame clones and leaves some out. That table supplies the V and J calls and clone size; D and trimming were determined from the DNA. The table lists approximately 330,000 clones, about 91% of them singletons.

The clonotype comes from a man younger than 40 with COVID-19, enrolled during active disease. The V call is TRBV10-3, the J call TRBJ2-1; 8 nucleotides align to TRBD2. The material sequenced was peripheral blood. The CDR3 is CAISEPILTRLASHNEQFF. The CDR3, as DNA: TGTGCCATCAGTGAGCCAATACTGACTCGACTAGCGTCTCACAATGAGCAGTTCTTC.